The T cell receptor beta chain described here comes from a study of blood T cell repertoires in COVID-19. Assay: immunoSEQ multiplex PCR; the TCRdb copy retains only in-frame clones and omits some. The sample gives under 250,000 clones, about 82% of which show up once; 6% to 7% is in the top ten. V was clipped by 4 bases and J by 7 bases; unmatched bases: 13. The CDR3 is 15 amino acids. Per the germline V gene, CDR1 is LGHNA and CDR2 is YNFKEQ. This TCR came from a woman aged 55-69 years with active or convalescent COVID-19. The specimen sequenced was peripheral blood. The chain joins TRBV4-2 to TRBJ2-7; 7 nucleotides agree with TRBD1. CDR3 in DNA: TGTGCCAGCAGCCCCGGGACAGACCTCCTTATAGAGCAGTACTTC. Translation: CASSPGTDLLIEQYF.